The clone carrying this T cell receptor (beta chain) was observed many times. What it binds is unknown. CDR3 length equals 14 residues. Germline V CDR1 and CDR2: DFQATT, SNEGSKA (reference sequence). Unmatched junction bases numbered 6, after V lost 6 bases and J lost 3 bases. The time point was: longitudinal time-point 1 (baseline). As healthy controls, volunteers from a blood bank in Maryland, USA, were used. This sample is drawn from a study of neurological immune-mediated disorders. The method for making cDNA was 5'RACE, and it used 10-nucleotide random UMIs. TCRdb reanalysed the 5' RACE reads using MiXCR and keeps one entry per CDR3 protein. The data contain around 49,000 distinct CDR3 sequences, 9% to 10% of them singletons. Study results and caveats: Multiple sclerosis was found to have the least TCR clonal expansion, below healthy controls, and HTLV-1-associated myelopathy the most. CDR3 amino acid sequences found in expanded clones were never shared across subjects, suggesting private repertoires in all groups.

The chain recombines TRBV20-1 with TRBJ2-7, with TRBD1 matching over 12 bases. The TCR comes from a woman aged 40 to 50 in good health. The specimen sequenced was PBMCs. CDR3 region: CSARDRGPVYEQYF. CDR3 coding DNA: TGCAGTGCCCGGGACAGGGGGCCGGTCTACGAGCAGTACTTC.